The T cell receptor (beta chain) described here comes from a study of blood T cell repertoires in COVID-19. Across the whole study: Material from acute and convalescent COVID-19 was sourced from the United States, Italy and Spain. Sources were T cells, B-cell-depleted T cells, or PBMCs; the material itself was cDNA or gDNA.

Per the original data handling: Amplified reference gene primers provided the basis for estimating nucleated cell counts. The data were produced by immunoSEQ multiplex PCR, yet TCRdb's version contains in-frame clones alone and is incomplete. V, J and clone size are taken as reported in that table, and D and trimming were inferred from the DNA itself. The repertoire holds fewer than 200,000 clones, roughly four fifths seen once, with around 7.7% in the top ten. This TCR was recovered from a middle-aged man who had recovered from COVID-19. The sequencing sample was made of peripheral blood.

The CDR3 loop reads CASSQAGEGNEQFF. In DNA, the CDR3 is TGTGCCAGCAGCCAAGCGGGGGAGGGGAATGAGCAGTTCTTC. This chain uses TRBV3-1 (or the pseudogene TRBV3-2) with TRBJ2-1; 7 bases agree with TRBD2. The CDR3 contains 14 residues. The germline CDR1 and CDR2 sequences are LGHDT and YNNKEL (reference sequence). The junction had 4 bases not matched to a gene; V was cut back by 1 base and J by 7 bases.